The T cell receptor (beta chain) described here comes from a study of human T cells and chemical hapten exposure. The wider study: An area of 2 cm by approximately 2 cm on upper inner arm skin received 2% DPC for sensitization.

CDR1 is SGHTA, CDR2 FQGNSA, per germline. The J segment lost 0 bases and the V segment lost 2 bases, leaving 10 bases of the junction unmatched. CDR3 length: 18 amino acids. The time point: patch test 1, 2 weeks after DPC sensitization. Treatment here: therapeutic diphenylcyclopropenone sensitization with weekly scalp DPC. Unfractionated whole blood yielded total RNA. TCRdb re-called the RACE reads with MiXCR, one entry per CDR3 protein. The data contain approximately 100,000 distinct CDR3 sequences, 11% of them singletons. This sequence was found in a woman aged 40 to 55 with alopecia areata. Some clones in this sample may be carry-over from other donors' samples. The material sequenced was whole blood, taken in connection with sensitization to the hapten diphenylcyclopropenone (DPC). The V gene is TRBV7-2, the J gene TRBJ2-4; 7 bases are shared with TRBD1. The CDR3 is CASSLPQGTALAKNIQYF. CDR3 nucleotides: TGTGCCAGCAGCTTACCCCAGGGGACAGCACTAGCCAAAAACATTCAGTACTTC.